These 5 T cell receptor beta chains were all obtained from the same sample, sequenced in a study of T cell responses to AZD1222 COVID-19 vaccine. The assay was immunoSEQ multiplex PCR, and TCRdb's table has in-frame clones only and misses some. The sample shows around 110,000 clones, roughly nine tenths of them seen only once. The sample consisted of peripheral blood, taken 28 days after the second AZD1222 dose. The receptors stem from an adult who received the AZD1222 COVID-19 vaccine.

This clone was detected once. In nucleotides, the CDR3 is TGTGCCAGCAGTCCCTCATCTACAGGGAAACGGTACGAGCAGTACTTC. Protein product: CASSPSSTGKRYEQYF. The gene calls are TRBV28 and TRBJ2-7; tentatively, D is TRBD1 (6 bases). Trimming took 5 bases from V and 4 from J, leaving 21 bases between them. This CDR3 is built from 16 residues. CDR1 MDHEN and CDR2 SYDVKM come from the germline V gene.

The rearrangement joins TRBV29-1 to TRBJ2-3; the D gene is possibly TRBD1 (5 bases). Germline assignment: CDR1 SQVTM and CDR2 ANQGSEA. Trimming removed 7 bases at V and 0 bases at J, with 11 bases between. The CDR3 runs 13 residues. The CDR3 DNA is TGCAGCGCCCAGACAGCTAGCACAGATACGCAGTATTTT. It translates to CSAQTASTDTQYF.

The V gene is TRBV19, the J gene TRBJ2-2; 7 bases map to TRBD1. This CDR3 is 16 amino acids long. After removal of 8 bases from V and 0 bases from J, the junction contained 9 bases not matched to a gene. Germline CDR1 LNHDA, CDR2 SQIVND (reference sequence). The DNA for the CDR3 is TGTGCCAGTTTCCCTACAGGGGCAACGAACACCGGGGAGCTGTTTTTT. It is translated as CASFPTGATNTGELFF.

In this sample, this clone turned up once. V is TRBV6-5 and J is TRBJ2-7; 8 positions agree with TRBD2. This CDR3 has 16 residues. V dropped 0 bases and J dropped 3; count of bases not matched to a gene: 7. Germline CDR1 MNHEY, CDR2 SVGAGI. The CDR3 bases are TGTGCCAGCAGTTACTCACTAGCGGAGGGAATCTACGAGCAGTACTTC. It translates to CASSYSLAEGIYEQYF.

This sequence joins TRBV28 and TRBJ2-7; 8 bases agree with TRBD2. The CDR3 consists of 16 residues. Germline assignment: CDR1 MDHEN and CDR2 SYDVKM. With 1 base clipped from V and 0 bases from J, the junction kept 5 bases outside the gene matches. The CDR3 coding sequence is TGTGCCAGCAGTTTATTCCACAGCGGGAGCTCCTACGAGCAGTACTTC. As protein: CASSLFHSGSSYEQYF.